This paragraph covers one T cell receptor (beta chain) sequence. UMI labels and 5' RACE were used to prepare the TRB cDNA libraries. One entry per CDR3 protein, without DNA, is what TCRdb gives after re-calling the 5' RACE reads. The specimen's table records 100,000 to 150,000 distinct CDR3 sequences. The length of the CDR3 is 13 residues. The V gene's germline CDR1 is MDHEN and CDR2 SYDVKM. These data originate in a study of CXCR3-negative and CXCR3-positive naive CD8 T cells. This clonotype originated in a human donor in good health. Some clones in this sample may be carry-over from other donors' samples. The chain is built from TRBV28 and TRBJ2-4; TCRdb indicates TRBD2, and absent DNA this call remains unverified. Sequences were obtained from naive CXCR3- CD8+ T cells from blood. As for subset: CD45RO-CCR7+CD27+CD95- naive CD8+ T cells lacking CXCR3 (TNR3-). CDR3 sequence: CASSGTSETIQYF.